This T cell receptor (beta chain) was captured in a study of cytomegalovirus exposure and HLA in healthy donors. Study-wide context: A prior study identified just under 120 million unique TCR beta sequences from about 180 million T cells. HLA-typed donors were the source of about 85 million unique TCRs, which an early data release held. Study-level points and caveats: It is likely that the observed cluster of highly shared sequence variants was a sequencing artifact. Follow-up analysis later connected one missense variant in DCLRE1C with trimming of TCR beta V- and J-genes.

Of note for this clone: Its specificity is unknown.

PCR primers comprised 60 Vbeta and 13 Jbeta primers. The table came from immunoSEQ multiplex PCR; TCRdb's copy has only in-frame clones and leaves some out. The sample includes around 180,000 clones, 85% of them seen just once. The CDR3 extends over 13 amino acids. Trimming at V came to 5 bases and at J to 4 bases, leaving 7 bases not matched to a gene. Germline V gene lookup returns CDR1 GTSNPN and CDR2 SVGIG (reference sequence). This receptor was identified in a boy aged 2 to 10 in good health and CMV-seronegative. Sequenced input: PBMCs. This chain links TRBV30 with TRBJ1-1, with 7 bases identical to TRBD1. CDR3 residues: CAWATGPSTEAFF. The DNA of the CDR3 is TGTGCCTGGGCGACAGGGCCCAGCACTGAAGCTTTCTTT.